This TCR beta chain originates from a study of blood T cell repertoires in COVID-19. Overall study: Whether acute or convalescent, the COVID-19 samples came from the United States, Italy and Spain. From T cells, B-cell-depleted T cells, or PBMCs came the material, which was cDNA or gDNA.

Germline loops: CDR1 SGHNT, CDR2 YYREEE (reference sequence). V lost 4 bases to trimming and J lost 8 bases; unmatched junction nucleotides: 9. The CDR3 runs 14 residues. Authors' methods: Estimation of nucleated cell counts was performed using reference gene primer amplification. Assay: immunoSEQ multiplex PCR; the TCRdb copy retains only in-frame clones and omits some. V, J and clone size are those of that table, while D and trimming were read from the DNA. The profile covers about 380,000 clones, with 89% appearing a single time and roughly 1.2% taken by the ten largest. The V call is TRBV5-4, the J call TRBJ2-1; 7 nucleotides line up with TRBD1. The receptor was isolated from a man between 35 and 55 years old with acute or convalescent COVID-19. Sequences were obtained from peripheral blood. CDR3 sequence: CASSPETGSDEQFF. As DNA, the CDR3 is TGTGCCAGCAGCCCAGAGACAGGGAGCGATGAGCAGTTCTTC. The full variable domain, in which reference TRBV5-4 and TRBJ2-1 provide the parts outside the CDR3, is ETGVTQSPTHLIKTRGQQVTLRCSSQSGHNTVSWYQQALGQGPQFIFQYYREEENGRGNFPPRFSGLQFPNYSSELNVNALELDDSALYLCASSPETGSDEQFFGPGTRLTVL.